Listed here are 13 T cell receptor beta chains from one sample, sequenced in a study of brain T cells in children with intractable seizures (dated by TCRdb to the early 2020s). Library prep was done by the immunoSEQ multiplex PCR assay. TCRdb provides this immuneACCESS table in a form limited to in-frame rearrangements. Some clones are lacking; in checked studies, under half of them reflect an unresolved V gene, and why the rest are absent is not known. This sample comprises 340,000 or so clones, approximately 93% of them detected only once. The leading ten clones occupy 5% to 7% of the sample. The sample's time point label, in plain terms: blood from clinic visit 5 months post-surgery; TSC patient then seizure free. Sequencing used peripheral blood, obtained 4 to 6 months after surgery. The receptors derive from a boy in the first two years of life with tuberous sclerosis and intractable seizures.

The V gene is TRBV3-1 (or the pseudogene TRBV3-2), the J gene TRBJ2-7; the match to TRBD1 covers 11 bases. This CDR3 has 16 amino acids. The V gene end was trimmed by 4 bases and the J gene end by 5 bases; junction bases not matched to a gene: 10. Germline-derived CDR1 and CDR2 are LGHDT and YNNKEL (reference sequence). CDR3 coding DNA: TGTGCCAGCAGCCTCAAGGGACAGGGGGGCATAAACGAGCAGTACTTC. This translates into CASSLKGQGGINEQYF.

The CDR3 loop reads CASSFRAVTDTQYF. The CDR3 DNA is TGCGCCAGCAGCTTCAGAGCGGTCACAGATACGCAGTATTTT. This chain connects TRBV5-1 to TRBJ2-3; perhaps TRBD2 as D (5 bases). This CDR3 comprises 14 residues. Deletions cut 2 bases from V and 2 bases from J, with 9 bases between. Germline CDR1 and CDR2: SGHRS and YFSETQ.

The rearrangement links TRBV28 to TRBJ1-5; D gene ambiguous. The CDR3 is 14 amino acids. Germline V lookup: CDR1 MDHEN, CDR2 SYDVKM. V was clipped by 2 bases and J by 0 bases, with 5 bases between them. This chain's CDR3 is CASSLTVSNQPQHF. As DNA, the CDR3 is TGTGCCAGCAGTTTAACCGTTAGCAATCAGCCCCAGCATTTT.

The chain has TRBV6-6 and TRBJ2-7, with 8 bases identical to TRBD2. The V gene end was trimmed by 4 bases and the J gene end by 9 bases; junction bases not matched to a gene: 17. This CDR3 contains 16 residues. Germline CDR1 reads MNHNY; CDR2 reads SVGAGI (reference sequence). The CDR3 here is CASSFPYSGNLRVQYF. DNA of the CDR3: TGTGCCAGCAGTTTCCCCTATAGCGGGAACCTACGAGTGCAGTACTTC.

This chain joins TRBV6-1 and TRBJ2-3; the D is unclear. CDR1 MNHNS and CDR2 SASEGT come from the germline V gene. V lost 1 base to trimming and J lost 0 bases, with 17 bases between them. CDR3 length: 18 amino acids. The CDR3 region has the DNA TGTGCCAGCAGTGAAGAACTGGGTTTAAGCGCTAGCACAGATACGCAGTATTTT. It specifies CASSEELGLSASTDTQYF.

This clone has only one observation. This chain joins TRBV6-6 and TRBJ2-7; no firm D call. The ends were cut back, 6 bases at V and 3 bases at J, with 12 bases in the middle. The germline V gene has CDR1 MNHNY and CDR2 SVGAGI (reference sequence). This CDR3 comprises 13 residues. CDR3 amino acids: CASSLAGVYEQYF. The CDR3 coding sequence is TGTGCCAGCAGCTTAGCCGGTGTCTACGAGCAGTACTTC.

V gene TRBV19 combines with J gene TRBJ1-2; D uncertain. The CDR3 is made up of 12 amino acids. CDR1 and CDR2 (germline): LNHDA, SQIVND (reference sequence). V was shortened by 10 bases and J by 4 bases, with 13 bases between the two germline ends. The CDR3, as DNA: TGTGCCACCCTCTCCGGTTTCTATGGCTACACCTTC. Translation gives CATLSGFYGYTF.

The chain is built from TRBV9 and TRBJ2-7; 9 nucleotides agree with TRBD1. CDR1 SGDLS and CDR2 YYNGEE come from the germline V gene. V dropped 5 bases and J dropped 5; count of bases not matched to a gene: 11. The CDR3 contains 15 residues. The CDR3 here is CASSPPGQGRNEQYF. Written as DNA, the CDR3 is TGTGCCAGCAGTCCCCCGGGACAGGGACGCAACGAGCAGTACTTC.

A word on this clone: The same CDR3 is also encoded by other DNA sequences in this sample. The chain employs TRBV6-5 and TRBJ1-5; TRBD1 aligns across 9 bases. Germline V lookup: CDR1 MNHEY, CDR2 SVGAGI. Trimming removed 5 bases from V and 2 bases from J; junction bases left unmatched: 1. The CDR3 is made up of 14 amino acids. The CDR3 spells CASSRTGGNQPQHF. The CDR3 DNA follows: TGTGCCAGCAGTCGGACAGGGGGCAATCAGCCCCAGCATTTT.

CDR3 region: CASSQVKKGMNEAFF. The CDR3 DNA reads TGTGCCAGCAGCCAAGTGAAAAAGGGAATGAATGAAGCTTTCTTT. The chain has TRBV14 and TRBJ1-1, with D unclear. Deletions cut 1 base from V and 7 bases from J, with 16 bases between. In germline, CDR1 is SGHDN, CDR2 FVKESK. This CDR3 has 15 residues.

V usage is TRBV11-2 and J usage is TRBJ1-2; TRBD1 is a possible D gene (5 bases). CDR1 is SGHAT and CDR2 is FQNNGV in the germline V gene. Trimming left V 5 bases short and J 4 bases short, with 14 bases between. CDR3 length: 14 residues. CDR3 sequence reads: CASSQAGTVYGYTF. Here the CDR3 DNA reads TGTGCCAGCAGCCAAGCCGGGACGGTCTATGGCTACACCTTC.

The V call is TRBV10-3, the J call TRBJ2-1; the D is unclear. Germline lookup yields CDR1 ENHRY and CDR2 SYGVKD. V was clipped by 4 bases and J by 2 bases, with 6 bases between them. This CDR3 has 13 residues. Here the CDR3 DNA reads TGTGCCATCAGTGTTCAGGCCTACAATGAGCAGTTCTTC. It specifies CAISVQAYNEQFF.

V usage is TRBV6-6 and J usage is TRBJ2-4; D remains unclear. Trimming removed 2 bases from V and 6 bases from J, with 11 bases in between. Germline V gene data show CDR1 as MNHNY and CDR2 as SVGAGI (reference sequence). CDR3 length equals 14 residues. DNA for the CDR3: TGTGCCAGCAGTTACGAAATTTTCAGAAACATTCAGTACTTC. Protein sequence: CASSYEIFRNIQYF.